This T cell receptor beta chain was identified during a study of shared clonotypes between healthy human individuals. Study-wide findings and caveats: Collection of samples was limited to blood; tissue repertoires likely differ.

Regarding this clone: The antigen is undetermined.

In the original analysis: Filtering of immunoSEQ junctional sequences could not match full-length read filtering. Profiled with immunoSEQ multiplex PCR; TCRdb holds only in-frame clones, not every one. V and J calls plus clone size are reproduced from that table; the DNA served to infer D and trimming. The sample contains approximately 460,000 clones, roughly three quarters of which appear only once. Genomic DNA for unsorted samples was obtained from 70 million to 100 million PBMCs. Sequenced sample: PBMCs. The TCR was taken from a woman aged 40 to 50 in good health. Some clones in this sample may be carry-over from other donors' samples.

CDR3 loop: CASSLTTGLADYNEQFF. In DNA form, the CDR3 reads TGTGCCAGCAGCTTAACGACCGGACTAGCGGACTACAATGAGCAGTTCTTC. The chain carries TRBV7-9 and TRBJ2-1; 10 bases map to TRBD2. The CDR3 is made up of 17 amino acids. Germline V gene sequence: CDR1 SEHNR, CDR2 FQNEAQ (reference sequence). Trimming removed 2 bases from V and 3 bases from J; junction bases left unmatched: 7.